This T cell receptor beta chain was captured by sequencing in a study of blood T cell repertoires in COVID-19. Study at large: Nucleic acid was either cDNA or gDNA, and it came from T cells, B-cell-depleted T cells, or PBMCs.

Measured with immunoSEQ multiplex PCR; TCRdb has only the in-frame clones, and not every one. The table shows about 120,000 clones, with 75% to 90% occurring only once. Note on this clone: The same CDR3 can be traced to other DNA sequences in this sample.

Germline CDR1 reads MNHEY; CDR2 reads SMNVEV (reference sequence). V shed 3 bases, J shed 4 bases, and the junction held 1 base outside the gene matches. The CDR3 contains 13 residues. The source is a man between 65 and 85 years old with active or convalescent COVID-19. The sample was peripheral blood. The chain has TRBV27 and TRBJ2-7; TRBD1 agrees at 9 bases. CDR3 DNA sequence: TGTGCCAGCAGTTTGACAGGGGGGTACGAGCAGTACTTC. This gives the protein CASSLTGGYEQYF.